This paragraph reports one TCR beta chain. Patients from Seattle were sampled longitudinally, starting during active infection. The sample originates from a study of blood T cell repertoires in COVID-19. On the study more broadly: T cells, B-cell-depleted T cells, or PBMCs provided the cDNA or gDNA that served as material.

Only in-frame clones appear in the TCRdb table, and some are missing; sequencing was by immunoSEQ multiplex PCR. The sample lists about 150,000 clones, approximately 85% occurring once. The receptor comes from a woman aged 60-75 years with COVID-19, enrolled during active disease. Sequenced: peripheral blood.

This CDR3 reads CASSQGSLLAGVKETQYF. The DNA of the CDR3 is TGCGCCAGCAGCCAAGGGTCATTGCTAGCGGGAGTAAAAGAGACCCAGTACTTC. The genes are TRBV4-1 and TRBJ2-5, with 10 nucleotides matching TRBD2. V trimming: 1 base; J trimming: 3 bases; junction bases outside the gene matches: 11. The length of the CDR3 is 18 residues. Germline loops: CDR1 MGHRA, CDR2 YSYEKL.